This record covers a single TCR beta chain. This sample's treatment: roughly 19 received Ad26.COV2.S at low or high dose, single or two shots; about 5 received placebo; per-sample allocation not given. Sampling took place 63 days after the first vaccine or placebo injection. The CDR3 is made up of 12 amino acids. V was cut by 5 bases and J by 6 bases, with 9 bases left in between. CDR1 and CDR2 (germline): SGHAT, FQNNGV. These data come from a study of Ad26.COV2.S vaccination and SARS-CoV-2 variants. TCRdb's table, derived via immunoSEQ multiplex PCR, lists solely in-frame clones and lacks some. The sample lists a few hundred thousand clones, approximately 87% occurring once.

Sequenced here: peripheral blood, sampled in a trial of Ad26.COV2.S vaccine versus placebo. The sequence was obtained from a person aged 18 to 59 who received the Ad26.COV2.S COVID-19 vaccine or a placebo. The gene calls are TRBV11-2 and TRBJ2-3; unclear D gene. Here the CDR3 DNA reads TGTGCCAGCAGCGGAAATCGTGATACGCAGTATTTT. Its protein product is CASSGNRDTQYF.